Each of the 10 T cell receptor beta chains below was sequenced from the same sample in a study of blood T cell repertoires in COVID-19. The data were produced by immunoSEQ multiplex PCR, yet TCRdb's version contains in-frame clones alone and is incomplete. The sample records 70,000 to 75,000 clones, around 79% being singletons. Sequencing used peripheral blood. These receptor sequences come from a man aged 55 to 70 with active or convalescent COVID-19.

The count of this clone is one. The genes are TRBV24-1 and TRBJ1-5, with 8 bases fitting TRBD1. The CDR3 has 16 amino acids. Germline-derived CDR1 and CDR2 are KGHDR and SFDVKD. After removal of 4 bases from V and 4 bases from J, the junction contained 8 bases not matched to a gene. This CDR3 reads CATSETTGTGNQPQHF. DNA of the CDR3: TGTGCCACCAGTGAGACGACCGGGACAGGTAATCAGCCCCAGCATTTT.

The chain is built from TRBV24-1 and TRBJ2-4; a weak D match, TRBD2 (6 bases). V lost 1 base to trimming and J lost 1 base, with 10 bases between them. The CDR3 consists of 16 residues. Per the germline V gene, CDR1 is KGHDR and CDR2 is SFDVKD. The DNA for the CDR3 is TGTGCCACCAGTGATTTAGGGGAGGAGGCCAAAAACATTCAGTACTTC. This codes for CATSDLGEEAKNIQYF.

The chain couples TRBV7-8 to TRBJ2-7; D is undetermined. The V and J ends lost 3 bases and 2 bases respectively, with 11 bases between them. Germline V gene sequence: CDR1 SGHVS, CDR2 FQNEAQ. The CDR3 sequence is 14 residues long. The CDR3 loop reads CASSFIPTPYEQYF. The CDR3, as DNA: TGTGCCAGCAGCTTCATACCGACACCCTACGAGCAGTACTTC.

V usage is TRBV3-1 (or the pseudogene TRBV3-2) and J usage is TRBJ1-1, with unresolved D. The CDR3 covers 10 residues. Germline assignment: CDR1 LGHDT and CDR2 YNNKEL (reference sequence). Trimming stripped 8 bases from V and 6 bases from J, with 7 bases between. The CDR3 loop reads CASGGAEAFF. The CDR3 DNA follows: TGTGCCAGCGGCGGCGCTGAAGCTTTCTTT.

The CDR3 is CASSEGVVTTPYNEQFF. CDR3 DNA sequence: TGTGCCAGCAGCGAGGGAGTTGTAACTACGCCTTACAATGAGCAGTTCTTC. V is TRBV9 and J is TRBJ2-1; possible D gene TRBD2, 5 bases. Trimming took off 3 bases at V and 4 bases at J, with 20 bases between the two ends. Germline-derived CDR1 and CDR2 are SGDLS and YYNGEE. The CDR3 covers 17 residues.

The chain employs TRBV7-9 and TRBJ2-3, with TRBD1 identical over 8 bases. Per the germline V gene, CDR1 is SEHNR and CDR2 is FQNEAQ (reference sequence). This CDR3 comprises 13 residues. V trimming: 5 bases; J trimming: 4 bases; junction bases outside the gene matches: 2. The CDR3 DNA follows: TGTGCCAGCAGCCCACAGGGGGCAGATACGCAGTATTTT. Translation: CASSPQGADTQYF.

This clone was observed a single time. This chain links TRBV28 with TRBJ2-5, with 14 bases that match TRBD2. There are 17 residues in the CDR3. CDR1 MDHEN and CDR2 SYDVKM come from the germline V gene. V lost 6 bases, J lost 0 bases, and 6 bases stayed unmatched. The CDR3 coding sequence is TGTGCCAGCAGGCGACTAGCGGGGGGGCGGTACCAAGAGACCCAGTACTTC. It codes for CASRRLAGGRYQETQYF. The full variable domain, its missing parts supplied by reference TRBV28 and TRBJ2-5, is DVKVTQSSRYLVKRTGEKVFLECVQDMDHENMFWYRQDPGLGLRLIYFSYDVKMKEKGDIPEGYSVSREKKERFSLILESASTNQTSMYLCASRRLAGGRYQETQYFGPGTRLLVL.

This clone was observed once. J is TRBJ1-3 and V is TRBV10-3; 9 positions agree with TRBD1. The germline gives CDR1 ENHRY, CDR2 SYGVKD. The CDR3 sequence is 14 residues long. Trimming took 6 bases from V and 8 from J; bases not matched to a gene: 8. DNA of the CDR3: TGTGCCATCAGGCCGGGACAGGGTGTGGACACCATATATTTT. Translating gives CAIRPGQGVDTIYF.

The V call is TRBV5-5, the J call TRBJ1-2, with unresolved D. Germline CDR1 and CDR2: SGHKS and YYEKEE (reference sequence). The V and J ends lost 0 bases and 5 bases respectively, with 11 bases between them. The CDR3 sequence is 14 residues long. The CDR3 DNA is TGTGCCAGCAGCTTGGGCCACGGGTTTTATGGCTACACCTTC. The encoded protein is CASSLGHGFYGYTF.

This chain connects TRBV29-1 to TRBJ2-3, with 9 bases fitting TRBD2. The CDR3 is 13 amino acids. Germline V gives CDR1 SQVTM, CDR2 ANQGSEA. V was clipped by 7 bases and J by 1 base; unmatched bases: 3. CDR3 in amino acids: CSAQRGGTDTQYF. The CDR3 DNA reads as TGCAGCGCCCAGCGGGGGGGCACAGATACGCAGTATTTT.